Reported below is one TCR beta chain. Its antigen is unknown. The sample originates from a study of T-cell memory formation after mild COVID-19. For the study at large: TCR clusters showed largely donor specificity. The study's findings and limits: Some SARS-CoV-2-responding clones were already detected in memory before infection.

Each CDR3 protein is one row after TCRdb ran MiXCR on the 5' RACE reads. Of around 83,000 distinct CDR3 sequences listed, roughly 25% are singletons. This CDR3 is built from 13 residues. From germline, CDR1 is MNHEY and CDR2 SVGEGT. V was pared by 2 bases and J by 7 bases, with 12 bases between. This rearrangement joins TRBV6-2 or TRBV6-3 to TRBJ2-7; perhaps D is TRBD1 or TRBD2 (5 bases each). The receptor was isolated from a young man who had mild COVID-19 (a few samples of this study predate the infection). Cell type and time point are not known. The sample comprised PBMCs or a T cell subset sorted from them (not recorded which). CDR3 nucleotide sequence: TGTGCCAGCAGTTACGAGAGGGCAGGGGAGCAGTACGTC. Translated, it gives CASSYERAGEQYV.